A selection of T cell receptor beta chains follows, all from one sample in a study of early T cells in non-severe SARS-CoV-2 infection. MiXCR, run by TCRdb on the 5' RACE reads, gives a single entry per CDR3 protein. Of roughly 75,000 distinct CDR3 sequences in the sample, around 11% were seen once. Source material: whole blood. Receptor source: an adult who was a healthcare worker with PCR-confirmed SARS-CoV-2 infection or an uninfected control (not recorded which). Both conserved end residues are part of each CDR3. D genes are given only for firm matches. Only part of the rows carry a size: once, few, many, or a class if the clone is expanded.

clone_size: -
d_call: -
v_call: TRBV7-9
j_call: TRBJ2-3
cdr3_aa: CASGFTDTQYF
cdr3_nt: TGTGCCAGCGGGTTCACAGATACGCAGTATTTT

clone_size: many
d_call: -
v_call: TRBV19
j_call: TRBJ2-3
cdr3_aa: CASSIVWGDTQYF
cdr3_nt: TGTGCCAGTAGTATAGTGTGGGGAGATACGCAGTATTTT

clone_size: -
d_call: -
v_call: TRBV25-1
j_call: TRBJ1-4
cdr3_aa: CASSEVAATNEKLFF
cdr3_nt: TGTGCCAGCAGTGAAGTGGCAGCAACTAATGAAAAACTGTTTTTT

clone_size: few
d_call: TRBD2
v_call: TRBV6-2/TRBV6-3
j_call: TRBJ2-3
cdr3_aa: CASSYTAGGADTQYF
cdr3_nt: TGTGCCAGCAGTTACACGGCGGGGGGCGCAGATACGCAGTATTTT

clone_size: many
d_call: TRBD1
v_call: TRBV6-5
j_call: TRBJ2-7
cdr3_aa: CASSSTGFSYEQYF
cdr3_nt: TGTGCCAGCAGCTCGACAGGGTTCTCCTACGAGCAGTACTTC

clone_size: few
d_call: -
v_call: TRBV11-2
j_call: TRBJ2-2
cdr3_aa: CASSLEGAGELFF
cdr3_nt: TGTGCCAGCAGCTTAGAAGGAGCCGGGGAGCTGTTTTTT

clone_size: many
d_call: -
v_call: TRBV12-3/TRBV12-4
j_call: TRBJ2-7
cdr3_aa: CASSLGDWASSYEQYF
cdr3_nt: TGTGCCAGCAGTTTAGGGGACTGGGCAAGCTCCTACGAGCAGTACTTC

clone_size: many
d_call: TRBD2
v_call: TRBV7-6
j_call: TRBJ2-3
cdr3_aa: CASSRGLAGTDTQYF
cdr3_nt: TGTGCCAGCAGCCGGGGACTAGCAGGGACAGATACGCAGTATTTT

clone_size: -
d_call: TRBD1
v_call: TRBV29-1
j_call: TRBJ1-1
cdr3_aa: CSVGGTGGSRTEAFF
cdr3_nt: TGCAGCGTTGGAGGGACAGGGGGTTCGAGAACTGAAGCTTTCTTT

clone_size: many
d_call: -
v_call: TRBV5-1
j_call: TRBJ2-2
cdr3_aa: CASSLWEPTGELFF
cdr3_nt: TGCGCCAGCAGCTTGTGGGAGCCGACCGGGGAGCTGTTTTTT

clone_size: -
d_call: -
v_call: TRBV18
j_call: TRBJ1-3
cdr3_aa: CASSPGPGSGNTIYF
cdr3_nt: TGTGCCAGCTCACCGGGGCCGGGAAGTGGAAACACCATATATTTT

clone_size: few
d_call: TRBD2
v_call: TRBV20-1
j_call: TRBJ2-3
cdr3_aa: CSAQGGASTDTQYF
cdr3_nt: TGCAGTGCCCAGGGAGGGGCTAGCACAGATACGCAGTATTTT

clone_size: many
d_call: -
v_call: TRBV13
j_call: TRBJ2-4
cdr3_aa: CASSLLGTKNIQYF
cdr3_nt: TGTGCCAGCAGCTTATTGGGGACCAAAAACATTCAGTACTTC

clone_size: many
d_call: -
v_call: TRBV7-9
j_call: TRBJ1-4
cdr3_aa: CASSLLKTGRPNEKLFF
cdr3_nt: TGTGCCAGCAGCTTACTGAAGACGGGGAGGCCTAATGAAAAACTGTTTTTT

clone_size: many
d_call: -
v_call: TRBV3-1
j_call: TRBJ2-7
cdr3_aa: CASSQDPTGFDEQYF
cdr3_nt: TGTGCCAGCAGCCAAGACCCGACAGGATTTGACGAGCAGTACTTC

clone_size: many
d_call: -
v_call: TRBV7-9
j_call: TRBJ2-3
cdr3_aa: CASSSRVGTDTQYF
cdr3_nt: TGTGCCAGCAGCTCGAGGGTGGGGACAGATACGCAGTATTTT

clone_size: -
d_call: -
v_call: TRBV4-3
j_call: TRBJ2-4
cdr3_aa: CASSQDSGVQYF
cdr3_nt: TGCGCCAGCAGCCAAGATTCAGGGGTTCAGTACTTC

clone_size: many
d_call: -
v_call: TRBV12-3/TRBV12-4
j_call: TRBJ2-1
cdr3_aa: CASSNSYNEQFF
cdr3_nt: TGTGCCAGCAGCAACTCCTACAATGAGCAGTTCTTC

clone_size: many
d_call: TRBD1
v_call: TRBV2
j_call: TRBJ1-5
cdr3_aa: CASREEGGGRAQHF
cdr3_nt: TGTGCCAGCAGAGAAGAGGGAGGGGGCAGGGCCCAGCATTTT

clone_size: -
d_call: TRBD2
v_call: TRBV18
j_call: TRBJ2-3
cdr3_aa: CASSPPGGGAWADTQYF
cdr3_nt: TGTGCCAGCTCACCCCCGGGGGGTGGCGCGTGGGCAGATACGCAGTATTTT

clone_size: -
d_call: -
v_call: TRBV10-3
j_call: TRBJ2-7
cdr3_aa: CAISAEGEQYF
cdr3_nt: TGTGCCATCAGTGCGGAGGGCGAGCAGTACTTC

clone_size: many
d_call: -
v_call: TRBV9
j_call: TRBJ2-1
cdr3_aa: CASSVVSSGNEQFF
cdr3_nt: TGTGCCAGCAGCGTAGTTAGTAGCGGCAATGAGCAGTTCTTC

clone_size: many
d_call: -
v_call: TRBV24-1
j_call: TRBJ1-2
cdr3_aa: CATSRGYNRGYTF
cdr3_nt: TGTGCCACCAGTCGAGGTTATAATAGGGGCTACACCTTC